Shown below are 18 T cell receptor beta chains from a single sample sequenced in a study of blood T cell repertoires in COVID-19. Only in-frame clones appear in the TCRdb table, and some are missing; sequencing was by immunoSEQ multiplex PCR. The data show over 100,000 clones, more than 75% seen once. The specimen was peripheral blood. Receptors were obtained from a human donor in a cohort sampled during active COVID-19.

This chain uses TRBV4-2 with TRBJ2-1, with 11 bases fitting TRBD2. This CDR3 is 15 amino acids long. Germline trimming cut 4 bases from V and 10 bases from J; bases unmatched to any gene: 9. Looked up from germline, CDR1 is LGHNA and CDR2 is YNFKEQ. The CDR3 DNA follows: TGTGCCAGCAGCCCGGGACTAGCGGACCCGAGGGAGCAGTTCTTC. Translation gives CASSPGLADPREQFF.

This CDR3 is CASSRVGGASFGELFF. DNA of the CDR3: TGTGCCAGCAGTCGAGTTGGGGGGGCGTCTTTCGGGGAGCTGTTTTTT. V is TRBV28 and J is TRBJ2-2; tentatively, D is TRBD2 (7 bases). Germline lookup yields CDR1 MDHEN and CDR2 SYDVKM. V shed 5 bases and J shed 7 bases, with 20 bases lying between them. CDR3 length: 16 amino acids.

The chain recombines TRBV6-5 with TRBJ1-1, with TRBD1 matching over 7 bases. CDR1 is MNHEY and CDR2 is SVGAGI in the germline V gene. V was clipped by 1 base and J by 11 bases; unmatched bases: 4. This CDR3 is built from 12 residues. CDR3 DNA: TGTGCCAGCAGTTACTTTCAGGGGGAGGCTTTCTTT. This gives the protein CASSYFQGEAFF.

The chain has TRBV4-3 and TRBJ2-1; 12 bases fit TRBD1. V shed 2 bases and J 9 bases; nucleotides not matched to a gene: 11. The CDR3 contains 17 residues. Germline V CDR1 and CDR2: LGHNA, YSLEER. CDR3 bases: TGCGCCAGCAGCCAACACCCGGGGGACAGGGGGCGAGGTGAGCAGTTCTTC. It encodes CASSQHPGDRGRGEQFF.

The gene calls are TRBV7-9 and TRBJ2-2, with 8 bases fitting TRBD2. The CDR3 length is 16 residues. Germline CDR1 and CDR2: SEHNR and FQNEAQ (reference sequence). J lost 4 bases, V lost 3 bases, and 7 bases had no gene match. The CDR3 is CASSFRAGGSTGELFF. CDR3 in DNA: TGTGCCAGCAGCTTTCGGGCGGGGGGCAGCACCGGGGAGCTGTTTTTT. Full variable domain (missing parts from reference TRBV7-9 and TRBJ2-2): DTGVSQNPRHKITKRGQNVTFRCDPISEHNRLYWYRQTLGQGPEFLTYFQNEAQLEKSRLLSDRFSAERPKGSFSTLEIQRTEQGDSAMYLCASSFRAGGSTGELFFGEGSRLTVL.

As DNA, the CDR3 is TGTGCCAGCAGGAGCTCCTACAATGAGCAGTTCTTC. Protein product: CASRSSYNEQFF. This chain joins TRBV12-3 or TRBV12-4 and TRBJ2-1; D unclear. The CDR3 contains 12 residues. With 6 bases removed from V and 0 bases from J, the gap between germline ends came to 3 bases.

The rearrangement joins TRBV5-1 to TRBJ2-3; 7 nucleotides match TRBD1. Trimming removed 2 bases from V and 6 bases from J; junction bases left unmatched: 0. This CDR3 is built from 12 residues. The germline V gene has CDR1 SGHRS and CDR2 YFSETQ. CDR3 sequence reads: CASSLQGDTQYF. The CDR3 DNA reads as TGCGCCAGCAGCTTACAGGGGGATACGCAGTATTTT.

The chain links TRBV7-9 to TRBJ2-7; 11 bases agree with TRBD1. The germline V gene encodes CDR1 SEHNR and CDR2 FQNEAQ (reference sequence). This CDR3 has 17 amino acids. The V segment lost 4 bases and the J segment 6 bases; nucleotides outside the gene matches: 14. In nucleotides, the CDR3 is TGTGCCAGCAGCTCCGGCCGTGTGGGACAGGGGGTTGGCGAGCAGTACTTC. Protein sequence: CASSSGRVGQGVGEQYF.

CDR3 nucleotides: TGTGCCAGCAGCCAAGATCCGCAGGGCTACTATGGCTACACCTTC. It encodes CASSQDPQGYYGYTF. The chain uses TRBV3-1 (or the pseudogene TRBV3-2) and TRBJ1-2, with D tentatively TRBD1 (5 bases). The CDR3 is 15 residues long. The V gene lost 0 bases and the J gene lost 3 bases, with 11 bases spanning the gap. CDR1 LGHDT and CDR2 YNNKEL come from the germline V gene (reference sequence).

The gene calls are TRBV7-9 and TRBJ1-4; 7 nucleotides match TRBD1. Per germline, CDR1 SEHNR and CDR2 FQNEAQ (reference sequence). V lost 1 base, J lost 8 bases, and 13 bases stayed unmatched. The CDR3 is made up of 17 amino acids. In DNA, the CDR3 is TGTGCCAGCAGCTTAGAAGGCTCCGAGGGGGCTTGGGAAAAACTGTTTTTT. Translating it yields CASSLEGSEGAWEKLFF.

V and J are TRBV6-2 or TRBV6-3 and TRBJ1-1; the match to TRBD1 covers 12 bases. The germline V gene encodes CDR1 MNHEY and CDR2 SVGEGT. This CDR3 is 17 amino acids long. The trim removed 1 base at V and 2 bases at J, leaving 5 bases unmatched. The DNA for the CDR3 is TGTGCCAGCAGTTACTTGGGACAGGGGGCTCTCAACACTGAAGCTTTCTTT. Amino acid sequence: CASSYLGQGALNTEAFF.

The rearrangement joins TRBV24-1 to TRBJ2-2; weak D call: TRBD1 (6 bases). There are 14 residues in the CDR3. Germline-derived CDR1 and CDR2 are KGHDR and SFDVKD. The V gene lost 4 bases and the J gene lost 7 bases, with 12 bases spanning the gap. The CDR3 reads CATSERGRGGELFF. For the CDR3, the DNA is TGTGCCACCAGTGAGAGGGGGAGAGGCGGGGAGCTGTTTTTT.

The chain couples TRBV19 to TRBJ2-7; TRBD1 aligns across 9 bases. Germline assignment: CDR1 LNHDA and CDR2 SQIVND (reference sequence). This CDR3 is 16 amino acids long. The ends lost 4 bases at V and 3 bases at J; junction bases unmatched: 10. CDR3 protein: CASSRSGTGFIYEQYF. CDR3 bases: TGTGCCAGTAGTAGATCCGGGACAGGGTTTATCTACGAGCAGTACTTC. Looking up the rest from reference TRBV19 and TRBJ2-7 gives the full variable domain: DGGITQSPKYLFRKEGQNVTLSCEQNLNHDAMYWYRQDPGQGLRLIYYSQIVNDFQKGDIAEGYSVSREKKESFPLTVTSAQKNPTAFYLCASSRSGTGFIYEQYFGPGTRLTVT.

The J gene is TRBJ2-5, the V gene TRBV7-2, with 8 bases identical to TRBD2. This CDR3 region has 12 residues. From germline, CDR1 is SGHTA and CDR2 FQGNSA. Losses at the gene ends were 8 bases for V and 4 bases for J; bases not matched to a gene: 3. This CDR3 is CASGSGGETQYF. CDR3 nucleotides: TGTGCCAGCGGGAGCGGGGGAGAGACCCAGTACTTC.

The chain carries TRBV6-5 and TRBJ2-5; 11 positions match TRBD2. The CDR3 contains 14 residues. V shed 5 bases and J 7 bases; nucleotides not matched to a gene: 6. The germline CDR1 and CDR2 sequences are MNHEY and SVGAGI. The CDR3 loop is CASSPLAGDGTQYF. The CDR3 region has the DNA TGTGCCAGCAGTCCACTAGCGGGGGACGGGACCCAGTACTTC.

V is TRBV5-1 and J is TRBJ2-5, with 13 bases identical to TRBD2. The V segment lost 4 bases and the J segment 3 bases; nucleotides outside the gene matches: 6. The CDR3 is 16 amino acids. CDR1 is SGHRS, CDR2 YFSETQ, per germline. The DNA of the CDR3 is TGCGCCAGCAGCCGAGCACTAGCGGGGGGGAAAGAGACCCAGTACTTC. Residues: CASSRALAGGKETQYF.

The V and J genes are TRBV5-1 and TRBJ1-1, with 8 positions matching TRBD1. The CDR3 spans 14 residues. Germline CDR1 is SGHRS and CDR2 is YFSETQ. V was clipped by 0 bases and J by 5 bases; unmatched bases: 3. The CDR3 is CASSLDTGGTEAFF. The CDR3 region has the DNA TGCGCCAGCAGCTTGGATACAGGGGGGACTGAAGCTTTCTTT. Full variable domain (missing parts from reference TRBV5-1 and TRBJ1-1): KAGVTQTPRYLIKTRGQQVTLSCSPISGHRSVSWYQQTPGQGLQFLFEYFSETQRNKGNFPGRFSGRQFSNSRSEMNVSTLELGDSALYLCASSLDTGGTEAFFGQGTRLTVV.

V gene TRBV5-1 combines with J gene TRBJ2-5, with 8 bases that match TRBD2. Germline assignment: CDR1 SGHRS and CDR2 YFSETQ. The CDR3 covers 14 residues. The ends lost 4 bases at V and 4 bases at J; junction bases unmatched: 6. CDR3 sequence (DNA): TGCGCCAGCAGCGGCACTAGCGGTAGAGAGACCCAGTACTTC. Protein: CASSGTSGRETQYF.